The T cell receptor (beta chain) described here comes from a study of blood T cell repertoires in COVID-19. As for the study in general: Sites across the United States, Italy and Spain contributed samples from acute and convalescent COVID-19. PBMCs, B-cell-depleted T cells, or T cells provided the cDNA or gDNA that made up the material.

Per the germline V gene, CDR1 is ENHRY and CDR2 is SYGVKD. This CDR3 contains 16 residues. Deletions cut 4 bases from V and 5 bases from J, with 20 bases between. This clone has only a few counts. In the original processing: Nucleated cell number was recorded as an estimate derived from reference gene primer amplification. Profiling relied on immunoSEQ multiplex PCR, and the TCRdb table lists in-frame clones only, not all of them. For V, J and clone size, that table is used; D and trimming come from the DNA. The sample lists 250,000 to 300,000 clones, over 80% occurring once. Sequenced: peripheral blood. The source is a man aged 55-75 years who had recovered from COVID-19. The chain recombines TRBV10-3 with TRBJ2-5, with D perhaps matching TRBD2 (5 bases). The CDR3 coding sequence is TGTGCCATCAGTGGTCGGGCGGGCCTCGCCGGGGAGACCCAGTACTTC. It codes for CAISGRAGLAGETQYF.